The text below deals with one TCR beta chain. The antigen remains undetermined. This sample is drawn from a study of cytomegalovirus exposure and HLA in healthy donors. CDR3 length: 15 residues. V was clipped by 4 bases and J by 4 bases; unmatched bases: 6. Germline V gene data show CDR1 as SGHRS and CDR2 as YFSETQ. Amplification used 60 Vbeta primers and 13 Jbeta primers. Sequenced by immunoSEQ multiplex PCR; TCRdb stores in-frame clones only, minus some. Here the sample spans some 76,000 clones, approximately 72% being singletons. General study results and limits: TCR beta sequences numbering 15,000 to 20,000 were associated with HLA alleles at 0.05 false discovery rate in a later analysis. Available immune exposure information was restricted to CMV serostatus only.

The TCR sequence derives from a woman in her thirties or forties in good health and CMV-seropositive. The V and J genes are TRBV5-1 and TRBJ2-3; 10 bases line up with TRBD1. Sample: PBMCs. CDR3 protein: CASSVDRGGPDTQYF. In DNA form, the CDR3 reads TGCGCCAGCAGCGTGGACAGGGGGGGCCCAGATACGCAGTATTTT.